The subject of this entry is one T cell receptor (beta chain). The antigen remains undetermined. The junction departs from the called germline gene at one end, perhaps through a read error. The same CDR3 arises from other DNA sequences in this sample as well. RNA was isolated and reverse transcribed to cDNA, the sequencing template. The repertoire was sequenced with immunoSEQ multiplex PCR; TCRdb's copy has only in-frame clones and lacks some. This repertoire shows some 80,000 clones, around 60% found once; its top ten account for around 20%. This entry belongs to a study of CD8+ T cells in alopecia areata. Study in general: Scoring of treated patients' severity used the percentage of affected scalp area.

CDR3 length: 15 residues. Looked up from germline, CDR1 is MGHRA and CDR2 is YSYEKL. Treatment of the sample: oral pan-JAK inhibitor, 5-10 mg twice daily. Both peripheral blood and punch biopsies of lesional scalp skin were obtained from patients who had alopecia areata. Study-wide results and caveats: Sequencing of scalp tissue also captures the resident alphabeta T cells of normal skin.

V gene TRBV4-1 combines with J gene TRBJ2-5, with TRBD2 matching 7 bases. Sequencing used CD8+ T cells sorted from blood, obtained at week 24, from a patient treated with tofacitinib. This receptor was taken from a human donor with alopecia areata. Here the CDR3 reads CASSQIAGDQETQYF. The CDR3 coding sequence is TGTGCCAGCAGCCAAATCGCGGGGGACCAAGAGACCCAGTACTTC.